Shown below are 10 T cell receptor beta chains from a single sample sequenced in a study of cytomegalovirus exposure and HLA in healthy donors. Clones were sequenced by immunoSEQ multiplex PCR, and TCRdb holds only the in-frame ones, with some missing. The sample includes fewer than 300,000 clones, roughly 90% of them seen just once. Specimen: PBMCs. The receptors originated from a woman aged 18-30 years in good health and CMV-seronegative.

V usage is TRBV5-6 and J usage is TRBJ2-1; D uncertain. The CDR3 spans 12 residues. The V end was cut by 1 base, the J end by 6 bases, with 5 bases between. Looked up from germline, CDR1 is SGHDT and CDR2 is YYEEEE. CDR3 DNA: TGTGCCAGCAGCTTGTGGCTCAATGAGCAGTTCTTC. It codes for CASSLWLNEQFF.

The V call is TRBV5-1, the J call TRBJ2-3, with 9 bases aligning to TRBD1. Germline V gives CDR1 SGHRS, CDR2 YFSETQ. After removal of 6 bases from V and 12 bases from J, the junction contained 8 bases not matched to a gene. The CDR3 totals 12 residues. The CDR3 DNA is TGCGCCAGCAACCAACAGGGGGCCACCCAGTATTTT. Protein sequence: CASNQQGATQYF. The whole variable domain, filled in from reference TRBV5-1 and TRBJ2-3, reads KAGVTQTPRYLIKTRGQQVTLSCSPISGHRSVSWYQQTPGQGLQFLFEYFSETQRNKGNFPGRFSGRQFSNSRSEMNVSTLELGDSALYLCASNQQGATQYFGPGTRLTVL.

The chain carries TRBV14 and TRBJ2-6; D call uncertain. Germline V gene sequence: CDR1 SGHDN, CDR2 FVKESK. The V end lost 0 bases, the J end lost 4 bases, and 10 bases lay between the germline ends. This CDR3 has 16 residues. The CDR3 here is CASSQEVVSGANVLTF. DNA for the CDR3: TGTGCCAGCAGCCAAGAGGTAGTCTCGGGGGCCAACGTCCTGACTTTC.

The chain carries TRBV19 and TRBJ1-6, with a weak D call TRBD1 (6 bases). The CDR3 extends over 15 amino acids. The germline gives CDR1 LNHDA, CDR2 SQIVND (reference sequence). The germline V and J ends were trimmed by 7 bases and 3 bases, with 13 bases remaining between them. The CDR3 spells CASKSGTSYNSPLHF. DNA for the CDR3: TGTGCCAGTAAGTCGGGGACAAGCTATAATTCACCCCTCCACTTT.

The chain is built from TRBV28 and TRBJ2-7, with D perhaps matching TRBD1 (6 bases). V shed 7 bases and J shed 4 bases, with 11 bases lying between them. This CDR3 is built from 12 residues. The V gene's germline CDR1 is MDHEN and CDR2 SYDVKM. The chain's CDR3 is CASKGTPYEQYF. CDR3 nucleotides: TGTGCCAGCAAAGGGACACCGTACGAGCAGTACTTC. The full variable domain, in which reference TRBV28 and TRBJ2-7 provide the parts outside the CDR3, is DVKVTQSSRYLVKRTGEKVFLECVQDMDHENMFWYRQDPGLGLRLIYFSYDVKMKEKGDIPEGYSVSREKKERFSLILESASTNQTSMYLCASKGTPYEQYFGPGTRLTVT.

CDR3 bases: TGCGCCAGCAGCTTGGCCGGAGGGAGGGTAGATAACGATGAGCAGTTCTTC. It yields the protein CASSLAGGRVDNDEQFF. The gene calls are TRBV5-1 and TRBJ2-1; 7 positions match TRBD2. This CDR3 is built from 17 residues. Germline loops: CDR1 SGHRS, CDR2 YFSETQ. V lost 0 bases, J lost 8 bases, and 14 bases stayed unmatched.

This chain connects TRBV7-3 to TRBJ2-7, with 7 nucleotides matching TRBD1. The CDR3 loop spans 15 amino acids. Looked up from germline, CDR1 is SGHTA and CDR2 is FQGTGA. The J segment lost 3 bases and the V segment lost 5 bases, leaving 10 bases of the junction unmatched. CDR3 DNA: TGTGCCAGCAGCCCTGATGGGGGACAGCTCTACGAGCAGTACTTC. This translates into CASSPDGGQLYEQYF.

This chain connects TRBV6-4 to TRBJ2-1; weak D call: TRBD2 (6 bases). This CDR3 spans 15 amino acids. V lost 5 bases and J lost 7, with 18 bases in between. Germline lookup yields CDR1 MRHNA and CDR2 SNTAGT. The DNA for the CDR3 is TGTGCCAGCAGTCAAGCGGGTGATATGGCAAATGAGCAGTTCTTC. As protein: CASSQAGDMANEQFF.

The chain employs TRBV29-1 and TRBJ2-7; 11 nucleotides line up with TRBD2. CDR1 is SQVTM and CDR2 is ANQGSEA in the germline V gene. The trim removed 4 bases at V and 6 bases at J, leaving 11 bases unmatched. CDR3 size: 15 residues. CDR3 sequence: CSVGKRLAGTREQYF. Written as DNA, the CDR3 is TGCAGCGTTGGAAAAAGACTAGCGGGAACTCGCGAGCAGTACTTC.

This clone was seen a single time. This chain connects TRBV9 to TRBJ2-1; the D gene is possibly TRBD2 (7 bases). Looked up from germline, CDR1 is SGDLS and CDR2 is YYNGEE. CDR3 size: 15 residues. Trimming took 0 bases from V and 12 from J, leaving 19 bases between them. The CDR3 sequence is CASSVGDGGPTGQFF. The DNA for the CDR3 is TGTGCCAGCAGCGTAGGGGACGGGGGGCCAACGGGGCAGTTCTTC.